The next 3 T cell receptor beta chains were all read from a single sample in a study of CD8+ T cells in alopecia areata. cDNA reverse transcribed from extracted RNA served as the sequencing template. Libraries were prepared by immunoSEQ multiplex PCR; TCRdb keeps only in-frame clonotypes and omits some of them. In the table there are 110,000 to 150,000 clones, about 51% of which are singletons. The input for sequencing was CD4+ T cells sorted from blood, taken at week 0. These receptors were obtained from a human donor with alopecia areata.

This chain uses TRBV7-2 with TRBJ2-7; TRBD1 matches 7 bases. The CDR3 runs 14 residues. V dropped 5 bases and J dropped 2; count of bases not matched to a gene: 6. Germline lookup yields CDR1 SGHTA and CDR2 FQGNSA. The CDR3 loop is CASSLRQGTYEQYF. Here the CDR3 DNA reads TGTGCCAGCAGCCTCAGACAGGGTACCTACGAGCAGTACTTC.

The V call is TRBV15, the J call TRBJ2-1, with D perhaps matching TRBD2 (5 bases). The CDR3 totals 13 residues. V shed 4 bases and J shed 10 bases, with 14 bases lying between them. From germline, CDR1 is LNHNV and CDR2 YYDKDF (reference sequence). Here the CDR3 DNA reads TGTGCCACCAGCACGGGAAAGCAACGGGAGCAGTTCTTC. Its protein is CATSTGKQREQFF.

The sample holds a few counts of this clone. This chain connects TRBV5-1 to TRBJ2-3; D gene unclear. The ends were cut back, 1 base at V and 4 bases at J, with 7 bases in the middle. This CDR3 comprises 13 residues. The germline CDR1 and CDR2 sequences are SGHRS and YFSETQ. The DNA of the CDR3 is TGCGCCAGCAGCTTGAGGTCTGCAGATACGCAGTATTTT. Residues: CASSLRSADTQYF.